A selection of T cell receptor beta chains follows, all from one sample in a study of beta chain features in type 1 diabetes. TCRdb's table, derived via immunoSEQ multiplex PCR, lists solely in-frame clones and lacks some. The table has hundreds of thousands of clones, about an eighth seen once. Specimen: naive CD4+ T cells from blood. These receptors were obtained from a man younger than 30 with type 1 diabetes. Both conserved end residues are part of each CDR3. Each record gives: J gene, D gene, V gene, clone size, CDR3 DNA, CDR3 protein. The D gene is left open where the match is weak. Rows may omit the clone size; those that give it use once, few, many or a size class.

J gene: TRBJ2-1; D gene: -; V gene: TRBV15; clone size: -; CDR3 DNA: TGTGCCACCAGCAGAGATCCCCTAATGGGGCGGGAGCAGTTCTTC; CDR3 protein: CATSRDPLMGREQFF
J gene: TRBJ2-7; D gene: TRBD1; V gene: TRBV28; clone size: few; CDR3 DNA: TGTGCCAGCAGTTTATCGTTTCCCCCAGGGGGAACCTACGAGCAGTACTTC; CDR3 protein: CASSLSFPPGGTYEQYF
J gene: TRBJ1-1; D gene: TRBD1; V gene: TRBV7-2; clone size: -; CDR3 DNA: TGTGCCAGCAGCGCAAAGGGACAGTTGAACACTGAAGCTTTCTTT; CDR3 protein: CASSAKGQLNTEAFF
J gene: TRBJ2-1; D gene: -; V gene: TRBV5-1; clone size: -; CDR3 DNA: TGCGCCAGCAGCTTCGGGCCTAGTTCCAATGAGCAGTTCTTC; CDR3 protein: CASSFGPSSNEQFF
J gene: TRBJ1-2; D gene: TRBD1; V gene: TRBV28; clone size: few; CDR3 DNA: TGTGCCAGCAGGGGACAGCAAAATGGCTACACCTTC; CDR3 protein: CASRGQQNGYTF
J gene: TRBJ2-3; D gene: -; V gene: TRBV2; clone size: -; CDR3 DNA: TGTGCCAGCAGTTCTAGCACAGATACGCAGTATTTT; CDR3 protein: CASSSSTDTQYF
J gene: TRBJ1-4; D gene: -; V gene: TRBV30; clone size: few; CDR3 DNA: TGTGCCTGGAGTGTACTTGGGGTGGCTGAAAAACTGTTTTTT; CDR3 protein: CAWSVLGVAEKLFF
J gene: TRBJ2-7; D gene: -; V gene: TRBV28; clone size: -; CDR3 DNA: TGTGCCAGCAGCTCTCTCTACGAGCAGTACTTC; CDR3 protein: CASSSLYEQYF
J gene: TRBJ1-2; D gene: -; V gene: TRBV4-1; clone size: few; CDR3 DNA: TGCGCCAGCAGCCAAGCCCCCGCGAAGTCGCTCTACGGCTACACCTTC; CDR3 protein: CASSQAPAKSLYGYTF
J gene: TRBJ1-1; D gene: -; V gene: TRBV11-1; clone size: few; CDR3 DNA: TGTGCCAGCAGCACATCGGCCGGCGGGAGGACTGAAGCTTTCTTT; CDR3 protein: CASSTSAGGRTEAFF
J gene: TRBJ1-1; D gene: -; V gene: TRBV2; clone size: -; CDR3 DNA: TGTGCCAGCAGTGACTCATCATACACTGAAGCTTTCTTT; CDR3 protein: CASSDSSYTEAFF
J gene: TRBJ1-4; D gene: TRBD1; V gene: TRBV28; clone size: -; CDR3 DNA: TGTGCCAGCAGCCTACAGGGGCCCAATAATGAAAAACTGTTTTTT; CDR3 protein: CASSLQGPNNEKLFF
J gene: TRBJ1-4; D gene: -; V gene: TRBV30; clone size: few; CDR3 DNA: TGTGCCTGGAGTGCACCAACTAATGAAAAACTGTTTTTT; CDR3 protein: CAWSAPTNEKLFF
J gene: TRBJ1-2; D gene: -; V gene: TRBV6-5; clone size: -; CDR3 DNA: TGTGCCAGCAGAACCAACTATGGCTACACCTTC; CDR3 protein: CASRTNYGYTF
J gene: TRBJ1-4; D gene: -; V gene: TRBV6-5; clone size: -; CDR3 DNA: TGTGCCAGCAGGAAGAAAGTGGGAACTAATGAAAAACTGTTTTTT; CDR3 protein: CASRKKVGTNEKLFF
J gene: TRBJ1-2; D gene: -; V gene: TRBV19; clone size: -; CDR3 DNA: TGTGCCAGTAGGTGGTTAAACTATGGCTACACCTTC; CDR3 protein: CASRWLNYGYTF
J gene: TRBJ2-6; D gene: TRBD1; V gene: TRBV30; clone size: -; CDR3 DNA: TGTGCCTGGAGTTCAGGGGGCTCTGGGGCCAACGTCCTGACTTTC; CDR3 protein: CAWSSGGSGANVLTF
J gene: TRBJ1-3; D gene: -; V gene: TRBV6-6; clone size: once; CDR3 DNA: TGTGCCAGCAGCCTCCGGGACACCTCTGGAAACACCATATATTTT; CDR3 protein: CASSLRDTSGNTIYF
J gene: TRBJ2-1; D gene: -; V gene: TRBV5-1; clone size: few; CDR3 DNA: TGCGCCAGCAGCTCCGAGGGGAGCTACAATGAGCAGTTCTTC; CDR3 protein: CASSSEGSYNEQFF
J gene: TRBJ1-1; D gene: -; V gene: TRBV18; clone size: -; CDR3 DNA: TGTGCCAGCTCACCAGGTAATTTAATCACTGAAGCTTTCTTT; CDR3 protein: CASSPGNLITEAFF
J gene: TRBJ1-6; D gene: TRBD1; V gene: TRBV4-1; clone size: few; CDR3 DNA: TGCGCCAGCAGCGCGGGACAGCCTTCACCCCTCCACTTT; CDR3 protein: CASSAGQPSPLHF
J gene: TRBJ1-3; D gene: -; V gene: TRBV10-3; clone size: -; CDR3 DNA: TGTGCCATCAGTGAGGACACCCTATCTGGAAACACCATATATTTT; CDR3 protein: CAISEDTLSGNTIYF
J gene: TRBJ2-7; D gene: -; V gene: TRBV10-2; clone size: few; CDR3 DNA: TGCGCCAGCGGGGGACACGGAGCCTACGAGCAGTACTTC; CDR3 protein: CASGGHGAYEQYF
J gene: TRBJ1-5; D gene: -; V gene: TRBV5-1; clone size: few; CDR3 DNA: TGCGCCAGCAGCTTGGGTGGGCCTGAGGGACAGCCCCAGCATTTT; CDR3 protein: CASSLGGPEGQPQHF
J gene: TRBJ2-7; D gene: -; V gene: TRBV2; clone size: -; CDR3 DNA: TGTGCCAGCAGATCCTGGCTGGGGGATTACGAGCAGTACTTC; CDR3 protein: CASRSWLGDYEQYF
J gene: TRBJ2-7; D gene: -; V gene: TRBV9; clone size: few; CDR3 DNA: TGTGCCAGCAGCGTAGCTGGAGTCGACGGCTACGAGCAGTACTTC; CDR3 protein: CASSVAGVDGYEQYF
J gene: TRBJ2-3; D gene: -; V gene: TRBV25-1; clone size: -; CDR3 DNA: TGTGCCAGCAGTGTTGTGGGGGGCCTTCACACAGATACGCAGTATTTT; CDR3 protein: CASSVVGGLHTDTQYF
J gene: TRBJ2-3; D gene: TRBD1; V gene: TRBV13; clone size: -; CDR3 DNA: TGTGCCAGCAGCCCGGGACAGGGAAATCGGGCAGATACGCAGTATTTT; CDR3 protein: CASSPGQGNRADTQYF
J gene: TRBJ2-7; D gene: TRBD1; V gene: TRBV2; clone size: -; CDR3 DNA: TGTGCCAGCAGTCCCGGACAGGGGATCTCCTACGAGCAGTACTTC; CDR3 protein: CASSPGQGISYEQYF
J gene: TRBJ1-3; D gene: -; V gene: TRBV14; clone size: -; CDR3 DNA: TGTGCCAGCAGCCTACTGCAGGAACGATCTGGAAACACCATATATTTT; CDR3 protein: CASSLLQERSGNTIYF
J gene: TRBJ1-5; D gene: TRBD1; V gene: TRBV6-5; clone size: -; CDR3 DNA: TGTGCCAGCAGCGCGGGACAGGATAATCAGCCCCAGCATTTT; CDR3 protein: CASSAGQDNQPQHF
J gene: TRBJ1-1; D gene: TRBD1; V gene: TRBV29-1; clone size: -; CDR3 DNA: TGCAGCGGTGAAACAGGGGAAGGGCACACTGAAGCTTTCTTT; CDR3 protein: CSGETGEGHTEAFF
J gene: TRBJ1-5; D gene: -; V gene: TRBV10-3; clone size: -; CDR3 DNA: TGTGCCATCAGTTCAGGCAGGGAGGGCAATCAGCCCCAGCATTTT; CDR3 protein: CAISSGREGNQPQHF